The 27 T cell receptor beta chains below come from one sample, sequenced in a study of a mutant IDH1 vaccine in newly diagnosed glioma. Described time point: baseline, week 1 (first vaccination visit). Specified treatment: pre-vaccination baseline after standard-of-care therapy. Repertoires were generated with immunoSEQ multiplex PCR, while TCRdb's copy carries only in-frame clones and drops some. The sample lists tens of thousands of clones; around 83% were seen once. Sequenced here: peripheral blood mononuclear cells (PBMCs), sampled from a glioma patient treated with radiotherapy, temozolomide or both. The receptors derive from a woman aged 18-35 years with glioma. Some clones in this sample may be carry-over from other donors' samples.

CDR3 loop: CASSLVTGPGELFF. The DNA for the CDR3 is TGCGCCAGCAGCTTGGTTACTGGCCCCGGGGAGCTGTTTTTT. The chain is built from TRBV5-1 and TRBJ2-2; no definite D call. Germline assignment: CDR1 SGHRS and CDR2 YFSETQ. V was clipped by 0 bases and J by 6 bases, with 9 bases between them. The CDR3 contains 14 residues.

The V gene is TRBV6-6, the J gene TRBJ1-4; the match to TRBD1 covers 7 bases. This CDR3 spans 15 amino acids. In germline, CDR1 is MNHNY, CDR2 SVGAGI (reference sequence). J gave up 5 bases and V 2 bases, and 5 bases lay outside the gene matches. The CDR3 nucleotides read TGTGCCAGCAGTTACCCGGGACAGAGCAATGAAAAACTGTTTTTT. Residues: CASSYPGQSNEKLFF.

V gene TRBV10-2 combines with J gene TRBJ2-1; 10 bases are a match to TRBD2. Germline assignment: CDR1 WSHSY and CDR2 SAAADI. The CDR3 is 14 amino acids. J lost 5 bases, V lost 8 bases, and 6 bases had no gene match. This CDR3 reads CASLGLAGDNEQFF. The CDR3 region has the DNA TGCGCCAGCCTGGGGCTAGCGGGAGACAATGAGCAGTTCTTC.

This chain links TRBV27 with TRBJ1-3, with 8 positions matching TRBD1. The V and J ends lost 0 bases and 2 bases, in that order; junction bases with no gene match: 0. This CDR3 has 15 residues. CDR1 and CDR2 (germline): MNHEY, SMNVEV (reference sequence). The CDR3 protein is CASSLSTGAGNTIYF. The DNA of the CDR3 is TGTGCCAGCAGTTTATCGACAGGGGCTGGAAACACCATATATTTT.

The V gene is TRBV27, the J gene TRBJ2-1; 10 nucleotides agree with TRBD1. The CDR3 has 22 amino acids. Per the germline V gene, CDR1 is MNHEY and CDR2 is SMNVEV (reference sequence). V lost 6 bases, J lost 7 bases, and 30 bases stayed unmatched. CDR3 residues: CASRRKLLDRGLIHGTRNEQFF. CDR3 sequence (DNA): TGTGCCAGCAGACGAAAATTACTAGACAGGGGGCTTATCCATGGGACTAGAAATGAGCAGTTCTTC.

The chain employs TRBV7-9 and TRBJ2-7, with 7 bases lining up with TRBD2. Per the germline V gene, CDR1 is SEHNR and CDR2 is FQNEAQ (reference sequence). There are 13 residues in the CDR3. With V trimmed by 7 bases and J by 5 bases, 8 bases remained unmatched. The CDR3 DNA reads TGTGCCAGCACATGGGGGGGGAGGGACGAGCAGTACTTC. This codes for CASTWGGRDEQYF.

V usage is TRBV10-3 and J usage is TRBJ2-3; tentative D call: TRBD1 (5 bases). The V gene's germline CDR1 is ENHRY and CDR2 SYGVKD. The CDR3 is 13 residues long. Trimming stripped 3 bases from V and 8 bases from J, with 12 bases between. The CDR3 DNA reads as TGTGCCATCAGTGACTCAGGGTCGGGTACGCAGTATTTT. Translation: CAISDSGSGTQYF.

The V gene is TRBV11-3, the J gene TRBJ2-7; 7 bases are shared with TRBD1. This CDR3 comprises 17 residues. V was clipped by 1 base and J by 2 bases; unmatched bases: 11. The germline V gene encodes CDR1 SGHNT and CDR2 YENEEA. The CDR3 nucleotides are TGTGCCAGCAGCTTAGTCCCCGCGACAGGGCTGACCTACGAGCAGTACTTC. Amino acids: CASSLVPATGLTYEQYF.

The chain combines TRBV4-1 with TRBJ1-3; a weak D match, TRBD1 (6 bases). Looked up from germline, CDR1 is MGHRA and CDR2 is YSYEKL. V was clipped by 1 base and J by 7 bases, with 11 bases between them. This CDR3 contains 14 residues. CDR3 region: CASSQAGVRNTIYF. The CDR3 DNA is TGCGCCAGCAGCCAAGCAGGGGTTAGGAACACCATATATTTT.

The gene calls are TRBV19 and TRBJ2-7; D is unresolved. This CDR3 has 14 amino acids. From germline, CDR1 is LNHDA and CDR2 SQIVND (reference sequence). Trimming removed 5 bases at V and 2 bases at J, with 13 bases between. The CDR3 sequence is CASSLSLLPYEQYF. The CDR3 DNA is TGTGCCAGTAGTCTTTCATTACTACCCTACGAGCAGTACTTC.

The chain is built from TRBV7-9 and TRBJ1-5; unclear D gene. This CDR3 contains 16 residues. V was trimmed by 0 bases and J by 8 bases, leaving 17 bases between them. The V gene's germline CDR1 is SEHNR and CDR2 FQNEAQ (reference sequence). CDR3 region: CASSLAGSSVVKPQHF. The CDR3, as DNA: TGTGCCAGCAGCTTAGCGGGAAGCTCAGTAGTCAAGCCCCAGCATTTT.

The chain links TRBV7-2 to TRBJ2-3, with 10 positions matching TRBD2. Trimming at V came to 0 bases and at J to 5 bases, leaving 8 bases not matched to a gene. The CDR3 spans 17 residues. Germline values: CDR1 SGHTA, CDR2 FQGNSA. The CDR3 loop reads CASSLAFTSGAKDTQYF. DNA for the CDR3: TGTGCCAGCAGCTTAGCGTTCACTAGCGGGGCCAAAGATACGCAGTATTTT.

The chain is built from TRBV2 and TRBJ1-4; D gene ambiguous. Germline V gives CDR1 SNHLY, CDR2 FYNNEI. The CDR3 loop spans 13 amino acids. V lost 7 bases to trimming and J lost 12 bases, with 18 bases between them. The CDR3 loop reads CASTQVTPSELFF. CDR3 sequence (DNA): TGTGCCAGCACCCAAGTAACCCCATCCGAACTGTTTTTT.

The chain employs TRBV19 and TRBJ2-5, with D perhaps given as TRBD1 or TRBD2 (6 bases each). CDR1 and CDR2 from the germline V gene are LNHDA and SQIVND (reference sequence). The CDR3 sequence is 15 residues long. Trimming took off 1 base at V and 5 bases at J, with 14 bases between the two ends. The CDR3 sequence is CASSIVGGSGETQYF. CDR3 DNA: TGTGCCAGTAGTATAGTGGGGGGCTCTGGGGAGACCCAGTACTTC.

Turning to this clone: Other DNA sequences of this sample code for an identical CDR3. CDR3 DNA sequence: TGCGCCAGCAGCTTGGCGGGGACAGGGGGCGAAAAACTGTTTTTT. Protein product: CASSLAGTGGEKLFF. V usage is TRBV5-1 and J usage is TRBJ1-4; TRBD1 matches at 12 bases. The trim removed 0 bases at V and 8 bases at J, leaving 2 bases unmatched. Germline V gene lookup returns CDR1 SGHRS and CDR2 YFSETQ. This CDR3 region has 15 residues.

The chain uses TRBV5-4 and TRBJ1-1; D is undetermined. Germline-derived CDR1 and CDR2 are SGHNT and YYREEE (reference sequence). This CDR3 comprises 12 residues. Trimming pared 1 base from V and 9 bases from J, leaving 10 bases between. In DNA form, the CDR3 reads TGTGCCAGCAGCTTGCCGGCACACCAAGCTTTCTTT. Amino acids: CASSLPAHQAFF.

J is TRBJ2-7 and V is TRBV2; D not resolved. Germline CDR1 reads SNHLY; CDR2 reads FYNNEI. This CDR3 is 14 amino acids long. The germline V and J ends were trimmed by 7 bases and 2 bases, with 15 bases remaining between them. The CDR3 loop reads CASTPWDRTYEQYF. The CDR3 DNA sequence: TGTGCCAGCACCCCTTGGGATAGGACCTACGAGCAGTACTTC.

The gene calls are TRBV4-3 and TRBJ2-5; 7 nucleotides align to TRBD2. The germline V gene has CDR1 LGHNA and CDR2 YSLEER. There are 15 residues in the CDR3. V lost 0 bases to trimming and J lost 4 bases; unmatched junction nucleotides: 5. The CDR3 DNA follows: TGCGCCAGCAGCCAAGATTGGGGGGAGGGAGAGACCCAGTACTTC. Translated, it gives CASSQDWGEGETQYF.

The CDR3 is CASMRVGRGLGTGELFF. CDR3 nucleotides: TGTGCCTCAATGAGGGTCGGCAGGGGGCTTGGGACCGGGGAGCTGTTTTTT. This rearrangement joins TRBV10-3 to TRBJ2-2; 8 bases match TRBD1. CDR3 length: 17 residues. The V gene end was trimmed by 11 bases and the J gene end by 5 bases; junction bases not matched to a gene: 19. Germline CDR1 and CDR2: ENHRY and SYGVKD.

The chain is built from TRBV6-5 and TRBJ1-2, with D perhaps TRBD1 (5 bases). The CDR3 contains 15 residues. V was trimmed by 2 bases and J by 0 bases, leaving 10 bases between them. Germline lookup yields CDR1 MNHEY and CDR2 SVGAGI. The chain's CDR3 is CASSYRGSANYGYTF. CDR3 coding DNA: TGTGCCAGCAGTTACCGGGGGTCCGCTAACTATGGCTACACCTTC.

This clone was recorded only once. The chain carries TRBV5-4 and TRBJ2-7; TRBD1 matches 7 bases. Germline-derived CDR1 and CDR2 are SGHNT and YYREEE (reference sequence). The CDR3 has 14 amino acids. V lost 2 bases to trimming and J lost 6 bases; unmatched junction nucleotides: 8. CDR3 sequence: CASSFGQGDLEQYF. The CDR3, as DNA: TGTGCCAGCAGCTTTGGGCAGGGGGACCTCGAGCAGTACTTC. The full variable domain, with the rest looked up from reference TRBV5-4 and TRBJ2-7, is ETGVTQSPTHLIKTRGQQVTLRCSSQSGHNTVSWYQQALGQGPQFIFQYYREEENGRGNFPPRFSGLQFPNYSSELNVNALELDDSALYLCASSFGQGDLEQYFGPGTRLTVT.

The chain joins TRBV6-1 to TRBJ2-5, with D unresolved. V was clipped by 4 bases and J by 5 bases, with 14 bases between them. Looked up from germline, CDR1 is MNHNS and CDR2 is SASEGT. CDR3 length equals 14 residues. The CDR3 loop is CASSGVRVGETQYF. The CDR3 bases are TGTGCCAGCAGTGGAGTCCGGGTAGGGGAGACCCAGTACTTC.

The chain links TRBV7-2 to TRBJ2-1, with a tentative D call TRBD1 (6 bases). The CDR3 consists of 11 residues. CDR1 SGHTA and CDR2 FQGNSA come from the germline V gene. V gave up 6 bases and J gave up 7 bases, with 7 bases separating them. The CDR3 loop reads CASSRGNEQFF. The CDR3 coding sequence is TGTGCCAGCAGTAGGGGGAATGAGCAGTTCTTC.

V gene TRBV7-2 combines with J gene TRBJ1-5; D may be TRBD1 (5 bases). The CDR3 is 16 residues long. V lost 2 bases and J lost 2, with 13 bases in between. Germline V gene sequence: CDR1 SGHTA, CDR2 FQGNSA. This CDR3 is CASSLSRGGGNQPQHF. CDR3 sequence (DNA): TGTGCCAGCAGCTTATCCCGAGGAGGGGGCAATCAGCCCCAGCATTTT.

The chain joins TRBV6-6 to TRBJ1-5, with D uncertain. Germline CDR1 and CDR2: MNHNY and SVGAGI (reference sequence). V was clipped by 6 bases and J by 1 base, with 7 bases between them. The CDR3 spans 13 residues. The CDR3 bases are TGTGCCAGCAGGGTAGGGAGCAATCAGCCCCAGCATTTT. This gives the protein CASRVGSNQPQHF.

The chain has TRBV5-4 and TRBJ2-3; D gene unclear. The CDR3 covers 15 residues. Germline CDR1 SGHNT, CDR2 YYREEE (reference sequence). The germline V and J ends were trimmed by 5 bases and 2 bases, with 15 bases remaining between them. The CDR3 sequence is CASSRQAMFTDTQYF. CDR3 bases: TGTGCCAGCAGTCGTCAAGCGATGTTCACAGATACGCAGTATTTT. Full variable domain (missing parts from reference TRBV5-4 and TRBJ2-3): ETGVTQSPTHLIKTRGQQVTLRCSSQSGHNTVSWYQQALGQGPQFIFQYYREEENGRGNFPPRFSGLQFPNYSSELNVNALELDDSALYLCASSRQAMFTDTQYFGPGTRLTVL.

The rearrangement uses TRBV27 and TRBJ1-2; 7 bases align to TRBD1. J gave up 4 bases and V 5 bases, and 13 bases lay outside the gene matches. The CDR3 is 16 amino acids. The germline gives CDR1 MNHEY, CDR2 SMNVEV (reference sequence). The CDR3 loop is CASSPTTGSGPYGYTF. The CDR3 region has the DNA TGTGCCAGCAGTCCCACGACAGGGTCGGGGCCCTATGGCTACACCTTC.